The T cell receptor (beta chain) described here comes from a study of shared clonotypes between healthy human individuals. Sequenced by immunoSEQ multiplex PCR; TCRdb stores in-frame clones only, minus some. Seen here are about 1 million clones, approximately 72% observed once, and the top ten hold 1.4% to 1.5%. Germline loops: CDR1 SGHRS, CDR2 YFSETQ. V dropped 5 bases and J dropped 3 bases, with 14 bases sitting between them. CDR3 length: 14 amino acids. Comments on this clone: No antigen is known for it.

From CD4+ cells came CD45RA+ naive and CD45RA-negative memory subsets. Study conclusions and caveats: Depth was large, yet rarefaction showed that sorted-subset sequencing was incomplete.

This TCR derives from a man aged 18 to 29 in good health. The source material was memory CD4+ T cells sorted from blood. Subset described: CD45RA-negative fraction. The rearrangement joins TRBV5-1 to TRBJ2-5, with D tentatively TRBD1 or TRBD2 (5 bases each). CDR3 residues: CASSRPGPEETQYF. The CDR3 DNA is TGCGCCAGCAGTAGACCGGGACCCGAAGAGACCCAGTACTTC.